The sequence of this T cell receptor beta chain was determined in a study of beta chain features in type 1 diabetes listed by TCRdb under 2018. About the study as a whole: No differences in mean age, gender distribution, total cell number or subset yield were found between patients and healthy donors. A total of 85 million to 110 million sorted cells were examined across all samples, and RNA yield correlated strongly with the number of cells per subset. The study compared TCRB repertoires of sorted circulating CD4+ T cell subsets between recently diagnosed type 1 diabetes patients and matched healthy donors. Regulatory and stem cell-like memory subsets were obtained from only 8 patients and about 8 healthy donors, while naive and central memory subsets were obtained from all 30 or so donors. Results the study describes overall, beyond this receptor: Patients with type 1 diabetes made fewer insertions and deleted more nucleotides at VDJ recombination sites, implying thymic rearrangement abnormalities. Naive, central memory and regulatory TCRB repertoires appeared to be more alike among patients than among healthy donors. Because small numbers of individuals were included in the HLA sub-analyses, any influence of HLA type on TCRB rearrangement was left unresolved. In all four CD4+ subsets, TCRB CDR3 length was moderately but significantly shorter in type 1 diabetes patients. Shorter templates might be favored by PCR, yet because patient and control samples were amplified and corrected together, any such skew would affect both groups equally. Because cDNA rather than genomic DNA was sequenced, highly expressing activated cells could have been over-represented, although no difference in activation and CD3 levels was found between groups.

From each donor, a single peripheral blood sample of approximately 110 mL on average was drawn into heparinised tubes. A BD FACSAria II and a panel including CD45RO, CCR7, CD25, CD127, CD95 and CD27 were used to sort naive, central memory, regulatory and stem cell-like memory CD4+ T cells. Purity was above 98% for every sorted population. Right away, PBMCs were isolated by Lymphoprep density gradient centrifugation and were stained directly, with no culture step. Samples were stained and sorted in pairs, with one healthy donor and one patient per experiment, so that batch effects were minimized. In this sample, this clone turned up a few times. Its binding antigen is unknown. No much larger clone is present one base from it, and per-base qualities are unavailable. All of the isolated RNA was reverse transcribed with the High Capacity cDNA Reverse Transcription Kit, so expressed TCRB transcripts were sequenced. Deep immunoSEQ sequencing was performed on naive, central memory and regulatory T cell samples, with an average of around 3.5 million total reads per sample. Sorted cells were lysed in RLT buffer and RNA was extracted with DNase-treated RNeasy Micro or Mini kits, depending on cell number. To prevent cross-contamination, each cell subset was processed individually, whereas patient and healthy donor samples were processed jointly. Using the immunoSEQ multiplex PCR, TCRB sequences were amplified from cDNA into 87-bp fragments spanning the CDR3 region. Sequencing of the amplicons was done on the Illumina HiSeq platform. The authors' pipeline ran thus. PCR bias was corrected computationally using synthetic template baselines, and reads within Hamming distance 2 were collapsed, with unmergeable singletons discarded. Reads were aligned to IMGT to assign V, D and J genes, CDR3 length, and insertions or deletions at six rearrangement sites. Within each subset, clonotype counts were normalized to the number of sorted cells before true diversity and Gini coefficients were calculated with the tcR R package. The overlap coefficient, calculated on TCRB nucleotide sequences, was used to quantify repertoire sharing. As a proxy for the pre-selection repertoire, out-of-frame TCRB sequences from naive cells were analyzed. TCRdb holds this immuneACCESS table with in-frame rearrangements only. Some clones are missing; in checked studies, unresolved V genes explain under half, and the rest has no known cause. The V and J calls and clone size come from that table; D and trimming were worked out from the DNA. The sample data list about 350,000 clones, and around 20% of these were observed just once. 0.044% of the sample comes from the top ten.

The germline V gene supplies CDR1 SQVTM and CDR2 ANQGSEA. Trimmed from V: 3 bases; trimmed from J: 2 bases; junction bases lacking a gene match: 7. The CDR3 starts with the cysteine, ends with the phenylalanine, and has 16 residues. Only the CDR3 DNA is retained, 48 bases long and in frame from the first base. The V and J segments used are TRBV29-1 and TRBJ2-5; the junction holds 12 bases that match TRBD2. This receptor was identified in a woman younger than 35 in good health. Input material: naive CD4+ T cells from blood. The cell subset or site label corresponds to: true naive CD4+ T cells. The nucleotide sequence is TGCAGCGTTGAGGGGGGCACTAGCGGGGGGCAAGAGACCCAGTACTTC. Translated, this gives CSVEGGTSGGQETQYF. Beyond the CDR3, the reference TRBV29-1 and TRBJ2-5 genes provide the residues; the full variable domain reads: SAVISQKPSRDICQRGTSLTIQCQVDSQVTMMFWYRQQPGQSLTLIATANQGSEATYESGFVIDKFPISRPNLTFSTLTVSNMSPEDSSIYLCSVEGGTSGGQETQYFGPGTRLLVL.